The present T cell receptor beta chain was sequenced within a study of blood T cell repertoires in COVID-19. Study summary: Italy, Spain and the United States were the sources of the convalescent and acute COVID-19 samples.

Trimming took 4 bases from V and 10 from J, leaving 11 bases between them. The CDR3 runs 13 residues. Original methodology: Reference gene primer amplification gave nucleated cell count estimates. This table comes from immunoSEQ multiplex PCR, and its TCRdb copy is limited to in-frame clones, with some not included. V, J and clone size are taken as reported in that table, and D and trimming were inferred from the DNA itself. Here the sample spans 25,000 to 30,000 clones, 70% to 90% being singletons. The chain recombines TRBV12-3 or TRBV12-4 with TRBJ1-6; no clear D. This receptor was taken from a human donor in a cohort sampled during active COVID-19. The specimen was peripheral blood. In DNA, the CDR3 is TGTGCCAGCAGTTACCGGGCGGGATCACCCCTCCACTTT. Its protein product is CASSYRAGSPLHF.